This entry lists 23 T cell receptor beta chains sequenced from one sample in a study of CD8+CD57+ T cells in acquired aplastic anemia. Template material for TCR beta VDJ and CDR3 profiling consisted of genomic DNA. One entry per CDR3 protein, called by TCRdb with MiXCR from the reads. The sample contains over 100,000 distinct CDR3 sequences, 35% to 50% of which appear only once. The sample consisted of sorted CD4+, CD8+, or CD8+CD57+ T cells (not recorded which) from PBMCs. The receptors come from a human donor in good health, serving as a control.

DNA of the CDR3: TGTGCCAGCAGCTCGGACCTCTACGAGCAGTACTTC. Translating it yields CASSSDLYEQYF. The rearrangement joins TRBV7-9 to TRBJ2-7, with D unresolved. With 4 bases removed from V and 3 bases from J, the gap between germline ends came to 7 bases. The CDR3 loop spans 12 amino acids. CDR1 is SEHNR and CDR2 is FQNEAQ in the germline V gene (reference sequence).

The rearrangement uses TRBV2 and TRBJ2-7, with D possibly being TRBD1 (6 bases). V lost 3 bases to trimming and J lost 10 bases, with 10 bases between them. The length of the CDR3 is 11 residues. Germline CDR1 is SNHLY and CDR2 is FYNNEI. The CDR3 loop reads CASSERTAQYF. The CDR3 DNA is TGTGCCAGCAGTGAGAGGACAGCTCAGTACTTC.

This clonotype was counted ten times or more. The V gene is TRBV5-1, the J gene TRBJ2-7; D not resolved. The CDR3 is made up of 11 amino acids. V gave up 3 bases and J gave up 6 bases, with 7 bases separating them. Germline CDR1 is SGHRS and CDR2 is YFSETQ. CDR3 protein: CASSSLGEQYF. CDR3 in DNA: TGCGCCAGCAGCTCATTGGGCGAGCAGTACTTC. Looking up the rest from reference TRBV5-1 and TRBJ2-7 gives the full variable domain: KAGVTQTPRYLIKTRGQQVTLSCSPISGHRSVSWYQQTPGQGLQFLFEYFSETQRNKGNFPGRFSGRQFSNSRSEMNVSTLELGDSALYLCASSSLGEQYFGPGTRLTVT.

V and J are TRBV15 and TRBJ2-7, with TRBD2 identical over 10 bases. V lost 3 bases and J lost 2; bases outside the gene matches: 4. This CDR3 region has 15 residues. CDR1 LNHNV and CDR2 YYDKDF come from the germline V gene (reference sequence). This chain's CDR3 is CATSSALAGAYEQYF. The CDR3 region has the DNA TGTGCCACCAGCAGTGCCCTAGCGGGGGCCTACGAGCAGTACTTC. Combining the CDR3 with reference TRBV15 and TRBJ2-7 gives the whole variable domain DAMVIQNPRYQVTQFGKPVTLSCSQTLNHNVMYWYQQKSSQAPKLLFHYYDKDFNNEADTPDNFQSRRPNTSFCFLDIRSPGLGDTAMYLCATSSALAGAYEQYFGPGTRLTVT.

This rearrangement joins TRBV29-1 to TRBJ1-2; D call uncertain. Germline V CDR1 and CDR2: SQVTM, ANQGSEA. The CDR3 is made up of 12 amino acids. The V gene lost 3 bases and the J gene lost 12 bases, with 17 bases spanning the gap. CDR3 nucleotides: TGCAGCGTTGATTCGGCTGTCTATAGCAACACCTTC. Translated: CSVDSAVYSNTF.

Remarks on this clonotype: The junction departs from the called germline gene at one end, perhaps through a read error. The DNA for the CDR3 is TGCAATGCTAGTGGGGAGTACAATGAGCAGCTCTTC. Translated: CNASGEYNEQLF. J is TRBJ2-1 and V is TRBV20-1; D is perhaps TRBD2 (5 bases). The CDR3 sequence is 12 residues long. The germline V gene has CDR1 DFQATT and CDR2 SNEGSKA (reference sequence).

The chain joins TRBV5-6 to TRBJ1-3; D remains ambiguous. The germline CDR1 and CDR2 sequences are SGHDT and YYEEEE. V was trimmed by 0 bases and J by 4 bases, leaving 8 bases between them. The CDR3 length is 14 residues. Here the CDR3 DNA reads TGTGCCAGCAGCTTGGATTTAGCGGGAAACACCATATATTTT. It codes for CASSLDLAGNTIYF.

This clonotype came up many times. The rearrangement uses TRBV4-2 and TRBJ2-3; the D is unclear. Trimming stripped 1 base from V and 0 bases from J, with 20 bases between. Germline values: CDR1 LGHNA, CDR2 YNFKEQ. CDR3 length: 19 amino acids. The DNA for the CDR3 is TGTGCCAGCAGCCAAGCGGGTCGGTTTCGACTTTCCAGCACAGATACGCAGTATTTT. Protein sequence: CASSQAGRFRLSSTDTQYF.

There are many counts of this clonotype. The CDR3 nucleotides are TGTGCCACCATTCCCCCCCCCCAAGGGCGGATGGAGACCCAGTACTTC. This sequence encodes CATIPPPQGRMETQYF. The chain employs TRBV24-1 and TRBJ2-5; no definite D call. Trimming cost V 8 bases and J 5 bases, with 23 bases left between them. The CDR3 loop spans 16 amino acids. Germline V CDR1 and CDR2: KGHDR, SFDVKD.

CDR3 sequence reads: CSLTEGGRTEAFF. The CDR3 region has the DNA TGCAGTTTGACTGAGGGGGGAAGGACTGAAGCTTTCTTT. The chain joins TRBV20-1 to TRBJ1-1, with D perhaps TRBD1 (6 bases). The germline V gene has CDR1 DFQATT and CDR2 SNEGSKA (reference sequence). CDR3 length: 13 amino acids. With 8 bases removed from V and 5 bases from J, the gap between germline ends came to 18 bases.

With regard to this clonotype: A single base separates this from a much larger clone, so it may be a read error. The V call is TRBV5-4, the J call TRBJ2-3; tentative D call: TRBD1 (5 bases). The CDR3 runs to 14 residues. Germline loops: CDR1 SGHNT, CDR2 YYREEE (reference sequence). Here the CDR3 DNA reads TGTGCCAGCAGCTTGGACCCAGGAACAGGTACGCAGTATTTT. Its protein product is CASSLDPGTGTQYF. The full variable domain, in which reference TRBV5-4 and TRBJ2-3 provide the parts outside the CDR3, is ETGVTQSPTHLIKTRGQQVTLRCSSQSGHNTVSWYQQALGQGPQFIFQYYREEENGRGNFPPRFSGLQFPNYSSELNVNALELDDSALYLCASSLDPGTGTQYFGPGTRLTVL.

The rearrangement joins TRBV9 to TRBJ2-1; 13 nucleotides line up with TRBD2. CDR3 size: 14 residues. With 9 bases clipped from V and 7 bases from J, the junction kept 7 bases outside the gene matches. Germline V gene data show CDR1 as SGDLS and CDR2 as YYNGEE. The CDR3 DNA is TGTGCCAACAGTGGACTAGCGGGAGAGAATGAGCAGTTCTTC. It is translated as CANSGLAGENEQFF.

There are many counts of this clonotype. This chain uses TRBV6-5 with TRBJ1-2; maybe TRBD1 (6 bases). CDR3 length equals 15 residues. Germline V lookup: CDR1 MNHEY, CDR2 SVGAGI. Trimming shortened V by 2 bases and J by 1 base, and 11 bases separated the two germline ends. The CDR3 region has the DNA TGTGCCAGCAGTTACCTGGGACACGTTAACTATGGCTACACCTTC. The encoded protein is CASSYLGHVNYGYTF.

The table lists this clonotype with many counts. This sequence joins TRBV7-9 and TRBJ2-3; TRBD2 matches 9 bases. CDR3 length: 16 amino acids. Losses at the gene ends were 5 bases for V and 0 bases for J; bases not matched to a gene: 6. Germline V CDR1 and CDR2: SEHNR, FQNEAQ (reference sequence). As DNA, the CDR3 is TGTGCCAGCAGCCCCGGGACTAGCTTGAGCACAGATACGCAGTATTTT. Protein: CASSPGTSLSTDTQYF.

The rearrangement joins TRBV19 to TRBJ2-7, with unresolved D. V lost 1 base, J lost 4 bases, and 8 bases lay in between. Germline values: CDR1 LNHDA, CDR2 SQIVND (reference sequence). The CDR3 extends over 13 amino acids. The DNA of the CDR3 is TGTGCCAGTAGTATAGCTGGTGCATACGAGCAGTACTTC. Translated, it gives CASSIAGAYEQYF.

This clonotype showed up many times. The chain combines TRBV19 with TRBJ1-2; 7 bases are a match to TRBD1. The germline gives CDR1 LNHDA, CDR2 SQIVND (reference sequence). The trim removed 4 bases at V and 4 bases at J, leaving 12 bases unmatched. The CDR3 covers 16 residues. DNA for the CDR3: TGTGCCAGTAGTAAGTCCGGGACAGACTTGACCTATGGCTACACCTTC. Protein product: CASSKSGTDLTYGYTF.

CDR3 coding DNA: TGTGCCATCAGTGAGTTGGGGCAGGGAGTCTCCTACGAGCAGTACTTC. Translation gives CAISELGQGVSYEQYF. The chain couples TRBV10-3 to TRBJ2-7; D is possibly TRBD1 or TRBD2 (5 bases each). Germline lookup yields CDR1 ENHRY and CDR2 SYGVKD. This CDR3 region has 16 residues. The V end lost 1 base, the J end lost 0 bases, and 13 bases lay between the germline ends.

The chain joins TRBV6-2 or TRBV6-3 to TRBJ1-4; maybe TRBD1 (5 bases). V was cut by 3 bases and J by 7 bases, with 15 bases left in between. The germline V gene has CDR1 MNHEY and CDR2 SVGEGT. This CDR3 is 15 amino acids long. The CDR3: CASSYMMGLGEKLFF. The CDR3 DNA follows: TGTGCCAGCAGTTATATGATGGGGCTTGGTGAAAAACTGTTTTTT.

This clonotype was observed a handful of times. Given a much more abundant clone one base away, this may be a read error. This chain links TRBV20-1 with TRBJ2-1, with 13 bases that match TRBD2. Germline assignment: CDR1 DFQATT and CDR2 SNEGSKA (reference sequence). The CDR3 has 16 amino acids. DNA of the CDR3: TGCAGTGCGCCCCGACTAGCGGGGGGACATAGCAATGATCAGTTCTTC. This codes for CSAPRLAGGHSNDQFF.

This clonotype was observed many times. This sequence joins TRBV18 and TRBJ2-5; D gene uncertain. The germline CDR1 and CDR2 sequences are KGHSH and LQKENI. This CDR3 is 12 amino acids long. The V and J ends lost 0 bases and 5 bases respectively, with 4 bases between them. The CDR3 nucleotides read TGTGCCAGCTCACCACCCTGGGAGACCCAGTACTTC. Translated, it gives CASSPPWETQYF.

V usage is TRBV7-9 and J usage is TRBJ2-3; possible D gene TRBD1, 6 bases. This CDR3 is built from 14 residues. The V and J ends lost 5 bases and 11 bases respectively, with 20 bases between them. Germline V lookup: CDR1 SEHNR, CDR2 FQNEAQ (reference sequence). CDR3 in amino acids: CASSSGGVTNEQYF. The CDR3 DNA is TGTGCCAGCAGCAGTGGGGGCGTGACGAATGAGCAGTATTTT.

The chain links TRBV10-3 to TRBJ1-6; TRBD1 matches 9 bases. Germline trimming cut 10 bases from V and 7 bases from J; bases unmatched to any gene: 8. The germline V gene has CDR1 ENHRY and CDR2 SYGVKD. This CDR3 comprises 14 residues. In DNA form, the CDR3 reads TGTGCCACCAGAGGGACAGGGCAAAATTCACCCCTCCACTTT. Translating gives CATRGTGQNSPLHF.

Comment on this clonotype: A much larger clone sits a single nucleotide away, making a read error possible. The final CDR3 position lacks the conserved phenylalanine or tryptophan, pointing to a likely read error. The rearrangement links TRBV4-1 to TRBJ2-5; TRBD1 aligns across 8 bases. CDR3 length: 14 residues. The germline V gene has CDR1 MGHRA and CDR2 YSYEKL. V dropped 5 bases and J dropped 2; count of bases not matched to a gene: 4. CDR3 bases: TGCGCCAGCAGCGTAGGGACAGGTCAAGAGACCCAGTACCTC. This encodes CASSVGTGQETQYL.